This section outlines one T cell receptor beta chain sequence together with its context. No cognate antigen has been identified for it. No base-level quality is on record; no much larger clone is a single base apart. The data derive from a study of graft-versus-host responses after intestinal transplantation (dated by TCRdb to the early 2020s). About the full investigation: The transplants that recipients got were multivisceral, liver-intestinal, or isolated intestinal. Every recipient was given anti-thymocyte globulin induction, followed by around three years of maintenance tacrolimus and steroids. Bulk TCR-beta CDR3 sequencing was used to track graft-versus-host and host-versus-graft alloreactive T cell clones in the graft, circulation and bone marrow after intestinal transplantation. Alloreactive clones were identified by sequencing pre-transplant mixed lymphocyte reaction products and comparing them with unstimulated pre-transplant donor and recipient T cells. The cohort enrolled about two dozen intestinal transplant recipients, one of whom was a retransplant, and a few patients without pretransplant specimens were excluded. Donor T cell macrochimerism was defined as a peak of at least 4% donor T cells among recipient peripheral blood mononuclear cells. Instead of going to the commercial service, samples from a few later patients were sequenced in-house on an Illumina MiSeq and processed with MiXCR.

What the authors observed across the whole study: GvH clones were detected in recipient bone marrow, and some appeared earlier in ileal mucosa or blood, consistent with an intestinal mucosal origin. In patients with donor T cell macrochimerism, the allografts had high GvH to HvG T cell clonal ratios. Peak levels of circulating GvH clones were associated with declines in HvG clones early after transplant. Conclusions were limited by the relatively low number and heterogeneity of intestinal transplant patients.

After transplant, bone marrow was aspirated from the posterior iliac crest or from another site selected by the physician. Inclusive of the bounding cysteine and phenylalanine, the CDR3 is 13 residues long. The CDR3 DNA has 39 bases and is translated from base 1. CDR1 is given as SEHNR and CDR2 as FQNEAQ, both from the germline V gene (reference sequence). V and J lose 7 bases and 1 base, and a span of 10 bases separates them. Libraries were constructed by the immunoSEQ multiplex PCR assay. High-throughput TCR-beta CDR3 sequencing of genomic DNA from most patients was performed by Adaptive Biotechnologies. Per the original workflow: TCR sequencing data for 15 to 20 patients were retrieved from Adaptive's ImmunoSEQ software; three other patients were processed with MiXCR and VDJtools. Because the origin of CDR3 nucleotide sequences shared between donor and recipient could not be assigned, those sequences were removed. To count as alloreactive, a clone needed at least 2-fold expansion over unstimulated cells and a minimum CFSE-low frequency of 0.002% (template counts) or 0.001% (read counts). Clones detected in sequenced pre-transplant spleen, lymph node, or MLR CFSE-low populations of the donor or recipient were defined as mappable. The cumulative frequency of alloreactive clones was calculated as a percentage of all sequences, weighted by copy number. TCRdb limited this immuneACCESS table to in-frame rearrangements with V and J called. A share of clones is missing; checked studies link under half to unresolved V genes, and the rest is unexplained. That table gives V, J and clone size, and the DNA gave D and trimming. The sample data list under 25,000 clones, and approximately 89% of these were observed just once. Jointly, the top ten make up 51% of the sample.

Sequenced here: bone marrow, sampled approximately 130 days after transplant. This TCR was sampled from a human patient who received an intestinal transplant, so some T cells may come from the graft donor. The rearranged segments are TRBV7-9 and TRBJ2-5; a tentative D match to TRBD2 spans 6 bases. The sequenced DNA is TGTGCCAGCAAACCCGGGAGCCAAGAGACCCAGTACTTC. This gives the protein CASKPGSQETQYF.